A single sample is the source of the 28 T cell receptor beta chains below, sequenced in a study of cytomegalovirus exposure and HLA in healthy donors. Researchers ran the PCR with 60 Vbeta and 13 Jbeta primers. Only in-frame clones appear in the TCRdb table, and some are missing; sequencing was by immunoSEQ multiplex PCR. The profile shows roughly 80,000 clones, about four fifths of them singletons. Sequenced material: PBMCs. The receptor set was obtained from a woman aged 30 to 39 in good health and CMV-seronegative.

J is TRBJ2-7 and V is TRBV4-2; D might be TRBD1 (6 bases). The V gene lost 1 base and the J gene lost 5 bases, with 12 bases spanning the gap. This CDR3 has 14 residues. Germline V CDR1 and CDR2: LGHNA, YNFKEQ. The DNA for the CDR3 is TGTGCCAGCAGCCAAGTGTGGGGACAAAACGAGCAGTACTTC. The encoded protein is CASSQVWGQNEQYF.

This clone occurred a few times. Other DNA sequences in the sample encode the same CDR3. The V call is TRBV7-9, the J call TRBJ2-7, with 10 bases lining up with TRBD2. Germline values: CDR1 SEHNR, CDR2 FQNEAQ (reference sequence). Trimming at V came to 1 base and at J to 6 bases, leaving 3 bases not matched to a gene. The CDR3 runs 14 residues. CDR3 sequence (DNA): TGTGCCAGCAGCTTAGGACTAGCGGGTGGCGAGCAGTACTTC. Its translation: CASSLGLAGGEQYF.

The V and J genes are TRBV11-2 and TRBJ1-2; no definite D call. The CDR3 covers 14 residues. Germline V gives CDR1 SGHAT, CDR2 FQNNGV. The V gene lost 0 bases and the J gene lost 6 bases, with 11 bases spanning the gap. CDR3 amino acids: CASSLESPRNGYTF. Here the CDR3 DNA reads TGTGCCAGCAGCTTAGAATCTCCCAGGAATGGCTACACCTTC.

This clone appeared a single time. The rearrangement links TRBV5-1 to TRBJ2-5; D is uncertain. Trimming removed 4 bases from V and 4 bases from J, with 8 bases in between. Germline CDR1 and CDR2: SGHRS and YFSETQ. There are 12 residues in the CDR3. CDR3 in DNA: TGCGCCAGCAGCCAGAACCGAGAGACCCAGTACTTC. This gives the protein CASSQNRETQYF.

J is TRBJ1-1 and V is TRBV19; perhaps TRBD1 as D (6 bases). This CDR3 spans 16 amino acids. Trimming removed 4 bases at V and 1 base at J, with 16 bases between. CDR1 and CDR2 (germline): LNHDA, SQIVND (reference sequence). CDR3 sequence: CASSKGGWTENTEAFF. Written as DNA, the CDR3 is TGTGCCAGTAGTAAAGGGGGATGGACAGAGAACACTGAAGCTTTCTTT.

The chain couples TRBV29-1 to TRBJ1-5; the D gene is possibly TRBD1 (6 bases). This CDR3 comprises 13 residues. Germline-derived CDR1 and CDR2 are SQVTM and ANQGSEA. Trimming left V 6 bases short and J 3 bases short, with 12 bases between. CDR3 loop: CSVVQGTNQPQHF. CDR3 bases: TGCAGCGTGGTACAGGGAACCAATCAGCCCCAGCATTTT. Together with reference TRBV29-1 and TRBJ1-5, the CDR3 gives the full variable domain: SAVISQKPSRDICQRGTSLTIQCQVDSQVTMMFWYRQQPGQSLTLIATANQGSEATYESGFVIDKFPISRPNLTFSTLTVSNMSPEDSSIYLCSVVQGTNQPQHFGDGTRLSIL.

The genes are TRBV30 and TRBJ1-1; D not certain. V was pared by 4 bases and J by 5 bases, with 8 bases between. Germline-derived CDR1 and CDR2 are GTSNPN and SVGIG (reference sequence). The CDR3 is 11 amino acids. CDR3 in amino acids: CAWTTVTEAFF. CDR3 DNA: TGTGCCTGGACTACCGTGACTGAAGCTTTCTTT.

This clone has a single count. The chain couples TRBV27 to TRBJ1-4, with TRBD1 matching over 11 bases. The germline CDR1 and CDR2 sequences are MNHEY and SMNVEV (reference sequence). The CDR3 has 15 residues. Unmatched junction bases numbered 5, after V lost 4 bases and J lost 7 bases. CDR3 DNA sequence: TGTGCCAGCAGTTCGGGACAGGGGGTGGGTGAAAAACTGTTTTTT. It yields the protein CASSSGQGVGEKLFF.

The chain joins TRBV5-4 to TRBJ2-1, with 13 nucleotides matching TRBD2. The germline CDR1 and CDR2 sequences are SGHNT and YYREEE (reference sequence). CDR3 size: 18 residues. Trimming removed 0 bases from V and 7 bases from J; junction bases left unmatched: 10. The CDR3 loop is CASSLGPGLAGLRNEQFF. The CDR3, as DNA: TGTGCCAGCAGCTTGGGGCCGGGACTAGCGGGGTTGAGGAATGAGCAGTTCTTC.

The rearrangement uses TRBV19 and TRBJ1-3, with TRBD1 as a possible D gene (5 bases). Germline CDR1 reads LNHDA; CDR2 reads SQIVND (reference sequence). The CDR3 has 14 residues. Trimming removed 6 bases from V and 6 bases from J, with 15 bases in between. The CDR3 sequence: CASRLQGNENTIYF. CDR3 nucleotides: TGTGCCAGTAGACTTCAGGGAAACGAAAACACCATATATTTT.

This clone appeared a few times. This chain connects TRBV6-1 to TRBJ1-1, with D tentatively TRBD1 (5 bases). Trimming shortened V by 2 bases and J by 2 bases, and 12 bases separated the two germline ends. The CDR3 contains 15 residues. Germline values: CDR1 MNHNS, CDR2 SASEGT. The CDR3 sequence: CASSETWGGNTEAFF. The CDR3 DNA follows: TGTGCCAGCAGTGAAACGTGGGGCGGCAACACTGAAGCTTTCTTT.

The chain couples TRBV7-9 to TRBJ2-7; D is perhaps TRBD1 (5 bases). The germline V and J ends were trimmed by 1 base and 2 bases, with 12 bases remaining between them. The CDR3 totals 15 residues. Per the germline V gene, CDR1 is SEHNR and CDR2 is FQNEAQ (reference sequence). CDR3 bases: TGTGCCAGCAGCTTAGTCTTGGGGCTAACCTACGAGCAGTACTTC. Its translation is CASSLVLGLTYEQYF.

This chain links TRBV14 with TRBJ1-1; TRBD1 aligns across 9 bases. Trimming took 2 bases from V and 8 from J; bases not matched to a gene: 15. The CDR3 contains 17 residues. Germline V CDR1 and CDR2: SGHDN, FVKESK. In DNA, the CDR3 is TGTGCCAGCAGCCAATTACAGGGGGCGCGTCTTAGCTCCGAAGCTTTCTTT. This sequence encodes CASSQLQGARLSSEAFF.

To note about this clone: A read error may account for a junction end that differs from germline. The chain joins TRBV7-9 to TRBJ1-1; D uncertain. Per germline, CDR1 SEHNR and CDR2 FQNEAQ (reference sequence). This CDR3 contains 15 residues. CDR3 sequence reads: CSSSLEPTQNTEAFF. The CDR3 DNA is TGTTCCAGCAGCTTAGAGCCGACACAGAACACTGAAGCTTTCTTT.

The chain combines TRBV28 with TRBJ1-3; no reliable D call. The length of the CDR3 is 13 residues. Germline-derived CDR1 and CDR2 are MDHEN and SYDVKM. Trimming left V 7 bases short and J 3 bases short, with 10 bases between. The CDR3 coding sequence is TGTGCCAGCAAAGCAGACTTTGGAAACACCATATATTTT. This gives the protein CASKADFGNTIYF.

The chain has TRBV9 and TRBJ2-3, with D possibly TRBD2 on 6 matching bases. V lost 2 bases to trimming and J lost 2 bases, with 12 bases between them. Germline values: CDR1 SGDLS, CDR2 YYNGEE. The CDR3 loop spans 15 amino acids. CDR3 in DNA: TGTGCCAGCAGCGTGCTAGCGACTTCCACAGATACGCAGTATTTT. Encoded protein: CASSVLATSTDTQYF.

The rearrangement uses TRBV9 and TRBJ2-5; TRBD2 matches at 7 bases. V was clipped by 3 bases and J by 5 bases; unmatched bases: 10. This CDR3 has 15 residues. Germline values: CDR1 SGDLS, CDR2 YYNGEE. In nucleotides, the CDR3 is TGTGCCAGCAGCGCTTCAGCGGGATTGGGGGAGACCCAGTACTTC. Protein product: CASSASAGLGETQYF.

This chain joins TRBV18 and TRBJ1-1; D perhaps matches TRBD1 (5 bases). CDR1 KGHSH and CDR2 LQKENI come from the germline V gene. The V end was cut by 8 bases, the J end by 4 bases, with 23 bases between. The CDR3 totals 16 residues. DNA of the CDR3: TGTGCCAGCCGAGAGAGACAACTGGGGGGTCGCACTGAAGCTTTCTTT. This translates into CASRERQLGGRTEAFF.

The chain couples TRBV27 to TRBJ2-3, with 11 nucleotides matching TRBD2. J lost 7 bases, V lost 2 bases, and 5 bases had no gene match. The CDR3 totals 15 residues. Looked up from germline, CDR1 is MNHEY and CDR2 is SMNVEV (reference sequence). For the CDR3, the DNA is TGTGCCAGCAGTTTAAGGACTAGCGGGCCCAATACGCAGTATTTT. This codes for CASSLRTSGPNTQYF.

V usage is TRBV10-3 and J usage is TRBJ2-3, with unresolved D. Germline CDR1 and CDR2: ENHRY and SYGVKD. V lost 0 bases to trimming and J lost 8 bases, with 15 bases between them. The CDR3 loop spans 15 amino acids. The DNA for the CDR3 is TGTGCCATCAGTGAGTCCTTAAGTTTGAGTGTTACGCAGTATTTT. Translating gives CAISESLSLSVTQYF.

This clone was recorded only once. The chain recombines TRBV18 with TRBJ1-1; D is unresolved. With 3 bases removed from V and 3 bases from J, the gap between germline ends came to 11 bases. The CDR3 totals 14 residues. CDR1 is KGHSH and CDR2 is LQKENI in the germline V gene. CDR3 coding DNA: TGTGCCAGCTCACCTGCATACCCAGACACTGAAGCTTTCTTT. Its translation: CASSPAYPDTEAFF. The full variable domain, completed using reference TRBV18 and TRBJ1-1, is NAGVMQNPRHLVRRRGQEARLRCSPMKGHSHVYWYRQLPEEGLKFMVYLQKENIIDESGMPKERFSAEFPKEGPSILRIQQVVRGDSAAYFCASSPAYPDTEAFFGQGTRLTVV.

CDR3 sequence (DNA): TGTGCCAGCTCACCACCAGCGGGCAGGGGGCGTGAGACCCAGTACTTC. It codes for CASSPPAGRGRETQYF. The rearrangement uses TRBV18 and TRBJ2-5; 8 bases line up with TRBD1. Germline CDR1 KGHSH, CDR2 LQKENI. The CDR3 has 16 amino acids. After removal of 0 bases from V and 5 bases from J, the junction contained 8 bases not matched to a gene.

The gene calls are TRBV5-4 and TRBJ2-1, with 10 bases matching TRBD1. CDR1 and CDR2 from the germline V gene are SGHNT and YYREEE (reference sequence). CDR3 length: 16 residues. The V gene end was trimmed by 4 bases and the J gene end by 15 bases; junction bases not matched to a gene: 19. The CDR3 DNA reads TGTGCCAGCAGCACCAGACAGGGGGCCTCAACGGGAGATGGGTTCTTC. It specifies CASSTRQGASTGDGFF.

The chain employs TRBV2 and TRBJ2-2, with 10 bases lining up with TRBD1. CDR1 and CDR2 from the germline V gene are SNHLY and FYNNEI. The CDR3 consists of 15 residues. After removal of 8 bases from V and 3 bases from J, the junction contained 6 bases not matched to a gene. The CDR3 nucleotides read TGTGCCAGCGCCGGGACAGGGGCGGACACCGGGGAGCTGTTTTTT. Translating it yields CASAGTGADTGELFF.

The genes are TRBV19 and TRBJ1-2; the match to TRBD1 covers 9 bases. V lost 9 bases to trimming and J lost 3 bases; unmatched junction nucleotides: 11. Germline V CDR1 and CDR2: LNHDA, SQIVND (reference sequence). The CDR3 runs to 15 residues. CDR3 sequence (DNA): TGTGCCAGCCCGGGACAGGGTAATGCGTACTATGGCTACACCTTC. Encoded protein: CASPGQGNAYYGYTF.

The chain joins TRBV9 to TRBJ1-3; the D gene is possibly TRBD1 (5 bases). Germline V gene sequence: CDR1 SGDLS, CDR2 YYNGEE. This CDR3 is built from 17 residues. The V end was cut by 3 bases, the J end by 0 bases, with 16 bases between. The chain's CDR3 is CASSAARQTSSGNTIYF. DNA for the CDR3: TGTGCCAGCAGCGCAGCCAGACAGACGAGCTCTGGAAACACCATATATTTT.

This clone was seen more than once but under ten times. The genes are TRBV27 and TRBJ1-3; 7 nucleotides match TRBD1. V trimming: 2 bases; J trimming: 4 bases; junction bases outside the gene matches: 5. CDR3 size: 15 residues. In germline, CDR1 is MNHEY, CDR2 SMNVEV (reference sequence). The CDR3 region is CASSLGPGGGNTIYF. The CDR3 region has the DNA TGTGCCAGCAGTTTAGGACCAGGGGGAGGAAACACCATATATTTT.

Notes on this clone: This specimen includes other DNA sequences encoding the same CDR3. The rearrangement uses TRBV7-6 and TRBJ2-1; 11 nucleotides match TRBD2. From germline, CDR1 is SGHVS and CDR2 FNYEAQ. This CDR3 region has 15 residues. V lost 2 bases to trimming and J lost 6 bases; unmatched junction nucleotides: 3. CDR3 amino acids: CASSLWTSGFNEQFF. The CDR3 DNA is TGTGCCAGCAGCTTATGGACTAGCGGGTTCAATGAGCAGTTCTTC.